The TCR beta chain described here comes from a study of CD8 T cells in ankylosing spondylitis. General study findings and limits: Some motif variants had been reported before (in reactive arthritis synovial fluid and blood).

As regards this clonotype: What it binds is not known.

With 7 bases removed from V and 4 bases from J, the gap between germline ends came to 8 bases. Germline CDR1 SGHRS, CDR2 YFSETQ. This CDR3 comprises 12 residues. TCRdb reprocessed the 5' RACE reads with MiXCR, giving one entry per CDR3 protein. Among about 260,000 distinct CDR3 sequences listed, over 15% were seen once. The receptor comes from a male donor with ankylosing spondylitis or in good health (not recorded which). Sequenced: blood, either unsorted or a sorted T cell fraction (not recorded which). The chain has TRBV5-1 and TRBJ2-2; tentative D call: TRBD2 (5 bases). For the CDR3, the DNA is TGCGCCAGCGGGGAGAGCACCGGGGAGCTGTTTTTT. This gives the protein CASGESTGELFF.